Listed below are T cell receptor beta chains from one sample, sequenced in a study of T cell responses to AZD1222 COVID-19 vaccine. Sequencing was performed with immunoSEQ multiplex PCR; in TCRdb, only in-frame clones are kept and a portion is missing. Of over 55,000 clones detected, around four fifths appear once; the ten largest clones hold 5.5% to 8%. Sequences were derived from peripheral blood, sampled 28 days after the second AZD1222 dose. All receptors derive from an adult who received the AZD1222 COVID-19 vaccine. CDR3s include the opening cysteine and the closing phenylalanine or tryptophan. The D gene is left open where the match is weak. Where a row states a size, it is once, few, many or the class of an expanded clone; other rows omit it.

clone_size cdr3_length j_call d_call v_call cdr3_nt cdr3_aa
NA 13 TRBJ1-6 NA TRBV11-2 TGTGCCAGCAGCTTAGAGAGAGGGTCACCCCTCCACTTT CASSLERGSPLHF
NA 13 TRBJ1-2 TRBD1 TRBV15 TGTGCCACCAGCAAAGACAGGGGATATGGCTACACCTTC CATSKDRGYGYTF
NA 16 TRBJ1-4 TRBD1 TRBV7-9 TGTGCCAGCAGCTTACCGGCGAGGACAGGGTTTGAAAAACTGTTTTTT CASSLPARTGFEKLFF
NA 13 TRBJ1-1 TRBD1 TRBV5-1 TGCGCCAGCAGCTGGGACAGGGGCGCTGAAGCTTTCTTT CASSWDRGAEAFF
few 13 TRBJ1-1 NA TRBV7-9 TGTGCCAGCAGCTTATATAGGGCAGGGGACGCTTTCTTT CASSLYRAGDAFF
NA 14 TRBJ1-1 TRBD1 TRBV3-1/TRBV3-2 TGTGCCAGCTCATTAAATACAGGGGTAGCTGAAGCTTTCTTT CASSLNTGVAEAFF
NA 13 TRBJ1-1 TRBD1 TRBV11-2 TGTGCCAGCAGCCGAGGGACAGGGCTTGAAGCTTTCTTT CASSRGTGLEAFF
NA 14 TRBJ2-5 TRBD2 TRBV2 TGTGCCAGCAATAGCGGGGGATCGGAAGAGACCCAGTACTTC CASNSGGSEETQYF
once 15 TRBJ2-3 TRBD2 TRBV10-3 TGTGCCATCAGACCGGGACTAGCCTTAACAGATACGCAGTATTTT CAIRPGLALTDTQYF
once 13 TRBJ1-2 TRBD1 TRBV11-2 TGTGCCAGCACCACGGGACAGAACTATGGCTACACCTTC CASTTGQNYGYTF
NA 15 TRBJ2-4 NA TRBV19 TGTGCCAGTAGTCGCGCAGGGAGTGTCGGTGACATTCAGTACTTC CASSRAGSVGDIQYF
NA 13 TRBJ2-3 NA TRBV7-9 TGTGCCAGCAGCTTAGTAGGCACAGATACGCAGTATTTT CASSLVGTDTQYF
NA 15 TRBJ1-2 NA TRBV6-4 TGTGCCAGCAGTGAACCTGCGGGGGGAGACGGTGGCTACACCTTC CASSEPAGGDGGYTF
NA 15 TRBJ2-7 TRBD2 TRBV7-7 TGTGCCAGCAGCTTACGTAGCGGGGGGTTCTACGAGCAGTACTTC CASSLRSGGFYEQYF
NA 16 TRBJ2-2 NA TRBV5-1 TGCGCCAGCAGCTTGGCCCTTACAGGGTACACCGGGGAGCTGTTTTTT CASSLALTGYTGELFF
NA 15 TRBJ2-7 NA TRBV28 TGTGCCAGCAGATCTACAGGGTCTTATGGCCACGAGCAGTACTTC CASRSTGSYGHEQYF
NA 17 TRBJ2-5 NA TRBV7-6 TGTGCCAGCAGCTTAGATAACGTACGACAGGACCAAGAGACCCAGTACTTC CASSLDNVRQDQETQYF
few 14 TRBJ2-3 TRBD2 TRBV30 TGTGCCTGGAGGGGGGGACTAGACTCAGATACGCAGTATTTT CAWRGGLDSDTQYF
NA 15 TRBJ2-7 TRBD1 TRBV27 TGTGCCAGCAGTTTTTTGGGACAGGGATCCTACGAGCAGTACTTC CASSFLGQGSYEQYF
NA 13 TRBJ1-1 NA TRBV19 TGTGCCAGTAGTCGGCAGGGTAGGACTGAAGCTTTCTTT CASSRQGRTEAFF
NA 14 TRBJ1-2 NA TRBV10-2 TGCGCCAGCGGCACCCGGAACCCTAACTATGGCTACACCTTC CASGTRNPNYGYTF
few 15 TRBJ1-1 TRBD1 TRBV6-5 TGTGCCAGCAGGACAGGGGACAACCTGAACACTGAAGCTTTCTTT CASRTGDNLNTEAFF
few 13 TRBJ2-1 NA TRBV6-5 TGTGCCAGCAGTAGGACCCTTAGAAATGAGCAGTTCTTC CASSRTLRNEQFF
NA 16 TRBJ1-6 TRBD1 TRBV28 TGTGCCAGCAGTTTAGGCGACAGGGGCCTAATGGCACCCCTCCACTTT CASSLGDRGLMAPLHF
NA 14 TRBJ1-1 TRBD1 TRBV6-2/TRBV6-3 TGTGCCAGCAGCCGTGGACAGGGTGACACTGAAGCTTTCTTT CASSRGQGDTEAFF
NA 12 TRBJ1-5 NA TRBV7-9 TGTGCCAGCAGCCCTTCCAATCAGCCCCAGCATTTT CASSPSNQPQHF
NA 17 TRBJ1-6 NA TRBV7-2 TGTGCCAGCAGCTTAGATTTATTGTCGACGGGCAATTCACCCCTCCACTTT CASSLDLLSTGNSPLHF
NA 13 TRBJ1-3 NA TRBV5-4 TGTGCCAGCATCGGGGGACCAGGAAACACCATATATTTT CASIGGPGNTIYF
NA 15 TRBJ1-3 NA TRBV4-2 TGTGCCAGCAGCCGAGCAGGGGAGTCTGGAAACACCATATATTTT CASSRAGESGNTIYF
NA 16 TRBJ2-7 TRBD2 TRBV7-8 TGTGCCAGCAGCTTAGCGGGAGCGGGGGGGCCCTACGAGCAGTACTTC CASSLAGAGGPYEQYF
NA 17 TRBJ2-3 TRBD2 TRBV4-3 TGCGCCAGCAGCCAAGGGAGGACTAGCGGGGACACAGATACGCAGTATTTT CASSQGRTSGDTDTQYF
NA 14 TRBJ1-2 NA TRBV30 TGTGCCTGGGCCGGGACCCCCTTTGGCTATGGCTACACCTTC CAWAGTPFGYGYTF
NA 14 TRBJ1-1 NA TRBV2 TGTGCCAGCAGTCGGGAAACCCGGAACACTGAAGCTTTCTTT CASSRETRNTEAFF
NA 14 TRBJ1-2 NA TRBV5-6 TGTGCCAGCAGCTTGGGGGGCTCTAACTATGGCTACACCTTC CASSLGGSNYGYTF
NA 17 TRBJ1-2 NA TRBV18 TGTGCCAGCTCACCACCGAACCGGGACATACATAACTATGGCTACACCTTC CASSPPNRDIHNYGYTF